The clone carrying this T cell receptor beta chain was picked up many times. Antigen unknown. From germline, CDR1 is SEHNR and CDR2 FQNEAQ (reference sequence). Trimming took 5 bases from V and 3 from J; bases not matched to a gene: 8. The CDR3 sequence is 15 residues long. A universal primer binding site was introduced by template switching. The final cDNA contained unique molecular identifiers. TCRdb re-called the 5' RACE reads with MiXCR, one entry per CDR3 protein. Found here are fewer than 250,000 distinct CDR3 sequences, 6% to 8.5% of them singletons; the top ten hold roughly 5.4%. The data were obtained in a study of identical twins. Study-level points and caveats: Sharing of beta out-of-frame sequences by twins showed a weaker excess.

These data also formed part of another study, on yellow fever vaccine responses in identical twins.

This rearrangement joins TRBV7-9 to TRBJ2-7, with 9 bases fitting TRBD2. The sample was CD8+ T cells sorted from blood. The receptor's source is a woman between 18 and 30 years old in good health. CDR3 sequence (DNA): TGTGCCAGCAGCCCCATAGCGGGAGCCGACTACGAGCAGTACTTC. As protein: CASSPIAGADYEQYF.